Below are 14 T cell receptor beta chains sequenced from a single sample in a study of CD8+ T cells in alopecia areata. Treatment described: oral pan-JAK inhibitor, 5-10 mg twice daily. Extracted RNA was reverse transcribed into cDNA, the sequencing template. Some clones are missing from TCRdb's copy, which holds only in-frame ones; the method was immunoSEQ multiplex PCR. The data hold about 190,000 clones, with approximately 60% observed a single time. Here the sequenced sample was CD4+ T cells sorted from blood, taken at week 4, from a patient treated with tofacitinib. All receptors come from a human donor with alopecia areata.

V is TRBV2 and J is TRBJ2-7; TRBD2 matches 12 bases. Looked up from germline, CDR1 is SNHLY and CDR2 is FYNNEI. V was clipped by 5 bases and J by 7 bases; unmatched bases: 6. The CDR3 is made up of 14 amino acids. Here the CDR3 DNA reads TGTGCCAGCAGTTTACTAGCGGGAGGACAAGAGCAGTACTTC. Translated, it gives CASSLLAGGQEQYF.

The genes are TRBV2 and TRBJ2-2; D gene unclear. The CDR3 has 16 amino acids. The V end was cut by 2 bases, the J end by 0 bases, with 10 bases between. CDR1 SNHLY and CDR2 FYNNEI come from the germline V gene. Here the CDR3 DNA reads TGTGCCAGCAGTGAATACGGTAGCTCGAACACCGGGGAGCTGTTTTTT. The encoded protein is CASSEYGSSNTGELFF.

The rearrangement links TRBV5-6 to TRBJ2-5, with TRBD2 matching 9 bases. V was pared by 2 bases and J by 4 bases, with 3 bases of the junction left unmatched. The CDR3 contains 14 residues. The germline CDR1 and CDR2 sequences are SGHDT and YYEEEE. The CDR3 DNA is TGTGCCAGCAGCTTCCGACTAGCGGTAGAGACCCAGTACTTC. Protein: CASSFRLAVETQYF.

The chain couples TRBV28 to TRBJ2-7; 8 bases map to TRBD1. The CDR3 contains 15 residues. Per the germline V gene, CDR1 is MDHEN and CDR2 is SYDVKM. V shed 3 bases and J 0 bases; nucleotides not matched to a gene: 4. The chain's CDR3 is CASSLGQESSYEQYF. The CDR3 coding sequence is TGTGCCAGCAGTTTGGGACAGGAGAGCTCCTACGAGCAGTACTTC.

This clone has only a few counts. J is TRBJ2-2 and V is TRBV29-1; the D is unclear. The CDR3 has 12 amino acids. V was cut by 4 bases and J by 6 bases, with 9 bases left in between. From germline, CDR1 is SQVTM and CDR2 ANQGSEA. The CDR3 sequence: CSVGHSAGELFF. DNA for the CDR3: TGCAGCGTTGGACACAGCGCCGGGGAGCTGTTTTTT.

This clone has just one count. J is TRBJ2-2 and V is TRBV4-2; 8 positions agree with TRBD2. Germline V gene data show CDR1 as LGHNA and CDR2 as YNFKEQ. The CDR3 loop spans 17 amino acids. The V gene end was trimmed by 0 bases and the J gene end by 1 base; junction bases not matched to a gene: 4. The CDR3 nucleotides are TGTGCCAGCAGCCAAGATTGGCTAGCGGGGAACACCGGGGAGCTGTTTTTT. Translated: CASSQDWLAGNTGELFF.

This clone appeared a few times. V is TRBV6-5 and J is TRBJ2-5, with 9 nucleotides matching TRBD2. The CDR3 has 15 residues. The junction had 10 bases not matched to a gene; V was cut back by 6 bases and J by 5 bases. CDR1 MNHEY and CDR2 SVGAGI come from the germline V gene. The DNA of the CDR3 is TGTGCCAGCAGCGGACGCTCGGGACTAGCCGAGACCCAGTACTTC. It is translated as CASSGRSGLAETQYF.

The rearrangement links TRBV20-1 to TRBJ2-7; D may correspond to TRBD1 or TRBD2 (5 bases each). V was shortened by 2 bases and J by 9 bases, with 11 bases between the two germline ends. CDR1 is DFQATT, CDR2 SNEGSKA, per germline (reference sequence). This CDR3 region has 11 residues. CDR3 DNA sequence: TGCAGTGCTAGACCCGGGACGGGGCAGTACTTC. Translation gives CSARPGTGQYF.

V is TRBV29-1 and J is TRBJ1-1, with a weak D call TRBD1 (5 bases). Germline V CDR1 and CDR2: SQVTM, ANQGSEA. Trimming removed 2 bases from V and 5 bases from J, with 12 bases in between. The CDR3 covers 13 residues. CDR3 in amino acids: CSVERWRGTEAFF. CDR3 in DNA: TGCAGCGTTGAAAGGTGGAGGGGAACTGAAGCTTTCTTT.

This clone was detected only a few times. V and J are TRBV7-9 and TRBJ2-5, with TRBD1 identical over 9 bases. V shed 5 bases, J shed 7 bases, and the junction held 5 bases outside the gene matches. This CDR3 comprises 13 residues. Germline V gives CDR1 SEHNR, CDR2 FQNEAQ (reference sequence). CDR3: CASSGQGPRTQYF. CDR3 in DNA: TGTGCCAGCAGCGGACAGGGGCCGAGGACCCAGTACTTC.

There are a few counts of this clone. The V and J genes are TRBV29-1 and TRBJ2-7, with D unresolved. From germline, CDR1 is SQVTM and CDR2 ANQGSEA. V shed 4 bases and J shed 4 bases, with 14 bases lying between them. CDR3 length: 13 residues. CDR3 loop: CSVADQPYYEQYF. CDR3 DNA sequence: TGCAGCGTTGCGGACCAGCCCTATTACGAGCAGTACTTC.

This rearrangement joins TRBV2 to TRBJ2-1; 10 bases map to TRBD1. V gave up 6 bases and J gave up 6 bases; unmatched junction bases: 8. The CDR3 has 15 residues. The V gene's germline CDR1 is SNHLY and CDR2 FYNNEI. CDR3 nucleotides: TGTGCCAGCAGGGGGGACAGGGGAGGGTCCAATGAGCAGTTCTTC. It yields the protein CASRGDRGGSNEQFF.

The chain employs TRBV29-1 and TRBJ2-1, with 11 bases that match TRBD2. J gave up 9 bases and V 7 bases, and 14 bases lay outside the gene matches. This CDR3 comprises 15 residues. Germline V gene data show CDR1 as SQVTM and CDR2 as ANQGSEA. The CDR3 protein is CSAVGSGRGMGEQFF. The CDR3 DNA follows: TGCAGCGCTGTTGGTAGCGGGAGGGGTATGGGTGAGCAGTTCTTC.

The genes are TRBV29-1 and TRBJ2-1; D is ambiguous. Trimming cost V 6 bases and J 5 bases, with 14 bases left between them. The CDR3 covers 13 residues. CDR1 is SQVTM and CDR2 is ANQGSEA in the germline V gene. The CDR3 loop is CSVNGPPNNEQFF. As DNA, the CDR3 is TGCAGCGTCAACGGCCCCCCAAACAATGAGCAGTTCTTC.